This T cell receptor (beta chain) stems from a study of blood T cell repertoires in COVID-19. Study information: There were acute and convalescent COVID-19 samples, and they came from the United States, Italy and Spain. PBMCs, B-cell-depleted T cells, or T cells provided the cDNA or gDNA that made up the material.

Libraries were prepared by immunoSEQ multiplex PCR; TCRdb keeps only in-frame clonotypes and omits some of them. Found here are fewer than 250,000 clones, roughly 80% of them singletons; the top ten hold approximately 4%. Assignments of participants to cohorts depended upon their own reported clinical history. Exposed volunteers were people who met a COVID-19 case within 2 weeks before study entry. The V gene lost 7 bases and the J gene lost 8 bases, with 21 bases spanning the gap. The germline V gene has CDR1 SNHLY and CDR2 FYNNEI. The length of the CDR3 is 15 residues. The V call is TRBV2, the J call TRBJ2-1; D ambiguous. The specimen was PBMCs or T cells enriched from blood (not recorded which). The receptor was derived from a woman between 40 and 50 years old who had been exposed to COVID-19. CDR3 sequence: CASKESLGELDEQFF. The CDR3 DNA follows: TGTGCCAGCAAGGAGAGTCTAGGCGAATTGGATGAGCAGTTCTTC.